Listed below are T cell receptor beta chains from one sample, sequenced in a study of CD8 T cells in Susac syndrome. Using its own MiXCR run on the immunoSEQ multiplex PCR reads, TCRdb lists one record per CDR3 protein. The sample has some 150,000 distinct CDR3 sequences, approximately 95% seen once. The source material was CD4+ T cells from PBMCs. Every receptor here comes from a human donor with Susac syndrome. Each CDR3 is given with its conserved first and last residue. Each record gives: V gene, clone size, J gene, D gene, CDR3 protein, CDR3 DNA. A D gene is named only where the DNA matches it firmly. The size of a clone is reported for some rows only, either as once, few or many, or as a class for expanded clones.

V gene: TRBV20-1
clone size: .
J gene: TRBJ2-1
D gene: TRBD2
CDR3 protein: CSASPGRNEQFF
CDR3 DNA: TGCAGTGCTAGCCCCGGGAGGAATGAGCAGTTCTTC

V gene: TRBV4-2
clone size: .
J gene: TRBJ2-3
D gene: .
CDR3 protein: CASSQDSLARTDTQYF
CDR3 DNA: TGTGCCAGCAGCCAAGATTCCCTAGCGCGTACAGATACGCAGTATTTT

V gene: TRBV7-7
clone size: .
J gene: TRBJ2-1
D gene: TRBD1
CDR3 protein: CASSPSTGGEGTLF
CDR3 DNA: TGTGCCAGCAGCCCCTCCACAGGGGGCGAAGGTACCCTCTTC

V gene: TRBV7-9
clone size: .
J gene: TRBJ1-1
D gene: .
CDR3 protein: CATTEAFF
CDR3 DNA: TGTGCCACCACTGAAGCTTTCTTT

V gene: TRBV15
clone size: once
J gene: TRBJ2-6
D gene: .
CDR3 protein: CATSRDSGANVLTF
CDR3 DNA: TGTGCCACCAGCAGAGACTCTGGGGCCAACGTCCTGACTTTC

V gene: TRBV4-2
clone size: .
J gene: TRBJ1-3
D gene: TRBD1
CDR3 protein: CASSQDRGQASSGNTIYF
CDR3 DNA: TGTGCCAGCAGCCAAGATCGGGGACAGGCGTCCTCTGGAAACACCATATATTTT

V gene: TRBV20-1
clone size: .
J gene: TRBJ2-3
D gene: .
CDR3 protein: CSARGPLWSTVEADTQYF
CDR3 DNA: TGCAGTGCTAGAGGCCCCCTATGGTCGACAGTGGAGGCAGATACGCAGTATTTT

V gene: TRBV23-1
clone size: .
J gene: TRBJ2-2
D gene: .
CDR3 protein: CASRDMRPANTGELFF
CDR3 DNA: TGCGCCAGCAGGGATATGCGTCCCGCGAACACCGGGGAGCTGTTTTTT

V gene: TRBV20-1
clone size: .
J gene: TRBJ2-7
D gene: TRBD2
CDR3 protein: CSASSGGYDEQYF
CDR3 DNA: TGCAGTGCTAGTAGCGGGGGGTACGACGAGCAGTACTTC

V gene: TRBV7-2
clone size: .
J gene: TRBJ2-3
D gene: TRBD2
CDR3 protein: CASSFLRAGIGTDTQYF
CDR3 DNA: TGTGCCAGCAGCTTCCTTCGAGCGGGGATTGGCACAGATACGCAGTATTTT

V gene: TRBV7-2
clone size: .
J gene: TRBJ2-4
D gene: TRBD1
CDR3 protein: CASSLFEGAQNIQYF
CDR3 DNA: TGTGCCAGCAGCTTATTCGAGGGGGCCCAAAACATTCAGTACTTC

V gene: TRBV18
clone size: .
J gene: TRBJ2-5
D gene: .
CDR3 protein: CASSLKRETQYF
CDR3 DNA: TGTGCCAGCTCACTTAAAAGGGAGACCCAGTACTTC

V gene: TRBV27
clone size: .
J gene: TRBJ1-3
D gene: TRBD1
CDR3 protein: CASRPTGTGNTIYF
CDR3 DNA: TGTGCCAGCCGCCCGACAGGGACTGGAAACACCATATATTTT

V gene: TRBV12-3/TRBV12-4
clone size: .
J gene: TRBJ2-3
D gene: TRBD2
CDR3 protein: CASSVAGTRRADTQYF
CDR3 DNA: TGTGCCAGCAGTGTCGCCGGGACTAGGCGAGCAGATACGCAGTATTTT

V gene: TRBV20-1
clone size: .
J gene: TRBJ1-4
D gene: .
CDR3 protein: CSARHREATNEKLFF
CDR3 DNA: TGCAGTGCTCGCCACAGGGAGGCCACTAATGAAAAACTGTTTTTT

V gene: TRBV29-1
clone size: .
J gene: TRBJ1-3
D gene: .
CDR3 protein: CSGGSSGNTIYF
CDR3 DNA: TGCAGCGGCGGCAGCTCTGGAAACACCATATATTTT

V gene: TRBV27
clone size: .
J gene: TRBJ1-2
D gene: .
CDR3 protein: CASRNQGSGYTF
CDR3 DNA: TGTGCCAGTCGAAATCAGGGAAGTGGCTACACCTTC

V gene: TRBV29-1
clone size: .
J gene: TRBJ2-4
D gene: .
CDR3 protein: CSVREVLAKNIQYF
CDR3 DNA: TGCAGCGTTCGAGAAGTTCTAGCCAAAAACATTCAGTACTTC

V gene: TRBV5-4
clone size: .
J gene: TRBJ2-5
D gene: .
CDR3 protein: CASSYGTGETQYF
CDR3 DNA: TGTGCCAGCAGCTACGGGACGGGAGAGACCCAGTACTTC

V gene: TRBV20-1
clone size: .
J gene: TRBJ1-4
D gene: .
CDR3 protein: CSAQGSGEKLFF
CDR3 DNA: TGCAGTGCCCAGGGATCTGGTGAAAAACTGTTTTTT

V gene: TRBV12-3/TRBV12-4
clone size: few
J gene: TRBJ2-7
D gene: .
CDR3 protein: CASSLGGLAYEQYF
CDR3 DNA: TGTGCCAGCAGTTTAGGCGGCCTCGCCTACGAGCAGTACTTC

V gene: TRBV4-3
clone size: .
J gene: TRBJ2-7
D gene: .
CDR3 protein: CASGPYEQYF
CDR3 DNA: TGCGCCAGCGGACCGTACGAGCAGTACTTC

V gene: TRBV20-1
clone size: .
J gene: TRBJ2-7
D gene: TRBD1
CDR3 protein: CSAPGQGISPEQYF
CDR3 DNA: TGCAGTGCACCGGGACAGGGAATTTCCCCCGAGCAGTACTTC

V gene: TRBV7-2
clone size: .
J gene: TRBJ2-1
D gene: TRBD2
CDR3 protein: CASSHSGGPNNEQFF
CDR3 DNA: TGTGCCAGCAGCCATTCGGGGGGTCCCAACAATGAGCAGTTCTTC

V gene: TRBV5-1
clone size: once
J gene: TRBJ2-7
D gene: .
CDR3 protein: CASSLQRREYEQYF
CDR3 DNA: TGCGCCAGCAGCTTGCAAAGAAGGGAATACGAGCAGTACTTC

V gene: TRBV7-2
clone size: .
J gene: TRBJ1-2
D gene: .
CDR3 protein: CASSFGKQGRGYTF
CDR3 DNA: TGTGCCAGCAGCTTTGGGAAACAGGGTCGAGGCTACACCTTC